The 3 T cell receptor beta chains in this list originate from one sample, sequenced in a study of OX40 agonist ivuxolimab in advanced cancers. Repertoires were generated with immunoSEQ multiplex PCR, while TCRdb's copy carries only in-frame clones and drops some. In the table there are about 58,000 clones, over 75% of which are singletons. The sequences come from CD4+ or CD8+ T cells sorted from blood, collected in a trial of the OX40 agonist ivuxolimab. Receptors originate from an adult with an advanced solid tumor such as melanoma, head and neck, liver or kidney cancer.

This clone was observed a few times. V and J are TRBV5-4 and TRBJ1-5; unclear D gene. The CDR3 loop spans 13 amino acids. V lost 0 bases and J 4 bases, leaving 5 bases between the germline ends. CDR1 is SGHNT, CDR2 YYREEE, per germline (reference sequence). DNA for the CDR3: TGTGCCAGCAGCTTGGATGGAAATCAGCCCCAGCATTTT. It encodes CASSLDGNQPQHF.

This clone appeared once. J is TRBJ1-2 and V is TRBV5-4; possibly TRBD1 for D (5 bases). Germline CDR1 and CDR2: SGHNT and YYREEE (reference sequence). Between the trimmed V and J ends, which lost 4 bases and 7 bases, there was a span of 20 bases. The length of the CDR3 is 15 residues. The CDR3, as DNA: TGTGCCAGCAGCCCTCCTCCGAGGGGTACTAGTGGCTACACCTTC. It encodes CASSPPPRGTSGYTF.

The rearrangement joins TRBV2 to TRBJ2-5; D unclear. The length of the CDR3 is 14 residues. V shed 6 bases and J shed 3 bases, with 14 bases lying between them. The germline gives CDR1 SNHLY, CDR2 FYNNEI. Written as DNA, the CDR3 is TGTGCCAGCAGGATGCTAGGGTTCGAAGAGACCCAGTACTTC. It is translated as CASRMLGFEETQYF.